This T cell receptor (beta chain) emerged from a study of cytomegalovirus exposure and HLA in healthy donors. Findings of the study overall: TCR beta sequences reportedly predicted the HLA-A and HLA-B alleles of most subjects accurately.

In the PCR, 60 Vbeta and 13 Jbeta primers were used. Sequencing used immunoSEQ multiplex PCR; TCRdb keeps in-frame clones, though not all of them. Found here are some 100,000 clones, approximately 72% of them singletons; the top ten hold roughly 13%. Notes on this clone: What it recognizes is unknown.

The CDR3 sequence is 14 residues long. Germline loops: CDR1 SGHVS, CDR2 FQNEAQ. V was cut by 0 bases and J by 9 bases, with 12 bases left in between. The genes are TRBV7-8 and TRBJ1-5; TRBD1 is a possible D gene (5 bases). This sequence originates from a male donor in good health and CMV-seropositive. The material sequenced was PBMCs. The CDR3 reads CASSLANTGGPQHF. In DNA form, the CDR3 reads TGTGCCAGCAGCTTAGCGAATACCGGGGGGCCCCAGCATTTT.